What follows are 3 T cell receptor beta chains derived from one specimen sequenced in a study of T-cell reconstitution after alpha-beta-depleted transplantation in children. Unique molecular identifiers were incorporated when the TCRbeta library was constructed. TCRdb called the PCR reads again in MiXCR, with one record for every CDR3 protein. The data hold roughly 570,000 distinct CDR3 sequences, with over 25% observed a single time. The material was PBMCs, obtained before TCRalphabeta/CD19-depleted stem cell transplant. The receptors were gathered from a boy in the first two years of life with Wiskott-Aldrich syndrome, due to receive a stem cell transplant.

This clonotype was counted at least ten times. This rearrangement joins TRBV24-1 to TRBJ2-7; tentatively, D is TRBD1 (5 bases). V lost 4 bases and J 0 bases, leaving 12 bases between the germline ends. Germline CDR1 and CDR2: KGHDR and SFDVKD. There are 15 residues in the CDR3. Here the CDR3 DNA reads TGTGCCACCAGTGACCCCGGACAAGGCTCCTACGAGCAGTACTTC. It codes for CATSDPGQGSYEQYF.

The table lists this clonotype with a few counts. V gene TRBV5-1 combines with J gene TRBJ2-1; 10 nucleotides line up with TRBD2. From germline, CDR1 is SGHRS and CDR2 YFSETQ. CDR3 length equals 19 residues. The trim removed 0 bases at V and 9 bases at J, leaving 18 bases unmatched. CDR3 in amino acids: CASSLVGLAGDFFFGEQFF. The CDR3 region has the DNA TGCGCCAGCAGCTTGGTGGGGCTAGCGGGAGACTTTTTCTTTGGTGAGCAGTTCTTC.

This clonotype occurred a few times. DNA for the CDR3: TGTGCCAGCAGCCGCCGGGAGTCCGGAACCGGGGAGCTGTTTTTT. It encodes CASSRRESGTGELFF. The chain joins TRBV12-3 or TRBV12-4 to TRBJ2-2; possibly TRBD2 for D (6 bases). Trimming took 6 bases from V and 5 from J, leaving 16 bases between them. The CDR3 totals 15 residues.